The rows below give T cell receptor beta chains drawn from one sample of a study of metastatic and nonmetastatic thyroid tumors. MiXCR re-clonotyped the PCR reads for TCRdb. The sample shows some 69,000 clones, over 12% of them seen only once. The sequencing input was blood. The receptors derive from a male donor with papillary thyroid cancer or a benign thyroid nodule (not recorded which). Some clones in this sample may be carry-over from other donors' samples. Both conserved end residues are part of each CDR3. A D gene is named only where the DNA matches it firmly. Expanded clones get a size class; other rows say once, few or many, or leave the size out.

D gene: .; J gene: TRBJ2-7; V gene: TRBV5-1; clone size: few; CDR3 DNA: TGCGCCAGCAGCTTGGGACGGGTTCCCTCCTACGAGCAGTACTTC; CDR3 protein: CASSLGRVPSYEQYF
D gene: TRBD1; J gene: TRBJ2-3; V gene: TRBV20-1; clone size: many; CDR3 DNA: TGCAGTGCCCTTGCGCCGGGACAGGGGATGGGGGATACGCAGTATTTT; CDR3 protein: CSALAPGQGMGDTQYF
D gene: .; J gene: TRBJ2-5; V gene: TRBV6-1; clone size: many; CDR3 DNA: TGTGCCAGCCACGGCGTATTATCCGGAGAGACCCAGTACTTC; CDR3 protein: CASHGVLSGETQYF
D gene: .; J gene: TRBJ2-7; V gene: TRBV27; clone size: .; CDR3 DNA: TGTGCCAGCAGTTTATCAAGGGTGGTGTGGCAGGGAAGCGGAATGATCCACGAGCAGTACTTC; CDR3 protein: CASSLSRVVWQGSGMIHEQYF
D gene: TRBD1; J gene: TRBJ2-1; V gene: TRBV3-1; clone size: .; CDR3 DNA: TGTGCCAGCAGCCAAAAGGGGGCAGTTAAGAATGAGCAGTTCTTC; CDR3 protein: CASSQKGAVKNEQFF
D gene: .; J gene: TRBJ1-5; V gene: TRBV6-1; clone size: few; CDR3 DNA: TGTGCCAGCACCACTGGGGGCGGGTATATCAATCAGCCCCAGCATTTT; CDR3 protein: CASTTGGGYINQPQHF
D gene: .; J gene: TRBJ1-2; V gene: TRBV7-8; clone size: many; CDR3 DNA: TGTGCCAGCAGCTTAGCGCTGGGCAATGGCTACACCTTC; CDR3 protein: CASSLALGNGYTF
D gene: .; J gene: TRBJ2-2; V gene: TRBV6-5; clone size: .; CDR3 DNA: TGTGCCAGCAGTTACTATGGTAGTACCTGGGAGCTGTTTTTT; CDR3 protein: CASSYYGSTWELFF
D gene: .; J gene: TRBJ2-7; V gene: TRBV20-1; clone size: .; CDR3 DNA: TGCAGTGCTAGGACAACCTACGAGCAGTACTTC; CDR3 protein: CSARTTYEQYF
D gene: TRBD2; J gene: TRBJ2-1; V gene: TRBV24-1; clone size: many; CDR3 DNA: TGTGCCACCAGTGACCCCGGGACTAGCTTGACGCAGTTCTTC; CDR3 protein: CATSDPGTSLTQFF
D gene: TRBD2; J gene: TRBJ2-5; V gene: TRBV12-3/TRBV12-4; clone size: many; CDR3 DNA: TGTGCCAGTAGCCCAGGTCGCGGGAGAACGGACCAAGAGACCCAGTACTTC; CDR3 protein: CASSPGRGRTDQETQYF
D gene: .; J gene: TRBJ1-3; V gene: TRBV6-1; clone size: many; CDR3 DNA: TGTGCCAGCCGGACTGATATAAGCTCTGGAAACACCATATATTTT; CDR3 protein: CASRTDISSGNTIYF
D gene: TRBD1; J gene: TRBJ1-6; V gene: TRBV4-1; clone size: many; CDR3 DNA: TGCGCCAGCAGCCAATCACAGGGGTACGGTTCACCCCTCCACTTT; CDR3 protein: CASSQSQGYGSPLHF
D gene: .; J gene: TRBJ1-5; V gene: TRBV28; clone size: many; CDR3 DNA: TGTGCCAGCAGTCTCCATCAGGACCCCTCGCCCCAGCATTTT; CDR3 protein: CASSLHQDPSPQHF
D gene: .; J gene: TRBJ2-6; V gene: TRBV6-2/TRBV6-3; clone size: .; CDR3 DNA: TGTGCCAGCAGTTACTCGAATTCTGGGGGCTGGGGGGCCAACGTCCTGACTTTC; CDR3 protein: CASSYSNSGGWGANVLTF
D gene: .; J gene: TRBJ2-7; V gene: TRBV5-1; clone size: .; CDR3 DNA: TGCGCCAGCTCCCAGGGGGGGGCTTCCTACGAGCAGTACTTC; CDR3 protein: CASSQGGASYEQYF
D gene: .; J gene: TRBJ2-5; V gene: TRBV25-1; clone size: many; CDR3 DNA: TGTGCCAGCAGGGAAGGGGCGAAAGAGACCCAGTACTTC; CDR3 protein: CASREGAKETQYF